The clone carrying this T cell receptor (beta chain) was seen ten or more times. The target antigen is unknown. Since it is a stray read in a library aimed at alpha chains, this beta chain has a size that is not meaningful. The sample belongs to a study of spatial heterogeneity in lung cancer. Study-wide results and caveats: It was found that expanded intratumoral alpha and beta TCR counts tracked tumor mutation counts.

In TCRdb, the 5' RACE reads were re-called with MiXCR into one record per CDR3 protein. The sample has approximately 8,000 distinct CDR3 sequences, approximately 7.8% seen once; the top ten hold around 4.4%. Specified time point: sample taken at primary tumor resection. This CDR3 comprises 14 residues. Germline-derived CDR1 and CDR2 are SGHRS and YFSETQ. V shed 4 bases and J shed 3 bases, with 14 bases lying between them. The clonotype comes from a male donor with early-stage non-small cell lung cancer. The V call is TRBV5-1, the J call TRBJ2-7; TRBD1 is a possible D gene (6 bases). The material was lung tumor tissue, obtained at surgery. Here the CDR3 DNA reads TGCGCCAGCAGCCCCCGGACAGCCTACTACGAGCAGTACTTC. Translation gives CASSPRTAYYEQYF.